The 15 T cell receptor beta chains presented below share a single source sample, sequenced in a study of T cell responses to AZD1222 COVID-19 vaccine. The assay was immunoSEQ multiplex PCR, and TCRdb's table has in-frame clones only and misses some. The top ten clones hold around a fifth of a sample with tens of thousands of clones, roughly 93% of them seen once. Sequenced here: peripheral blood, sampled on day 0 of AZD1222 vaccination. The receptors come from an adult in good health.

The chain links TRBV7-3 to TRBJ1-1, with D tentatively TRBD1 (5 bases). Trimming left V 4 bases short and J 5 bases short, with 11 bases between. The CDR3 covers 13 residues. The germline V gene encodes CDR1 SGHTA and CDR2 FQGTGA. In nucleotides, the CDR3 is TGTGCCAGCAGCTCGCAGGGTTGGACTGAAGCTTTCTTT. Its translation is CASSSQGWTEAFF. Combining the CDR3 with reference TRBV7-3 and TRBJ1-1 gives the whole variable domain GAGVSQTPSNKVTEKGKYVELRCDPISGHTALYWYRQSLGQGPEFLIYFQGTGAADDSGLPNDRFFAVRPEGSVSTLKIQRTERGDSAVYLCASSSQGWTEAFFGQGTRLTVV.

The V and J genes are TRBV4-3 and TRBJ1-5; D may be TRBD1 (6 bases). CDR1 LGHNA and CDR2 YSLEER come from the germline V gene. CDR3 length: 17 residues. Trimming took 0 bases from V and 2 from J, leaving 14 bases between them. The CDR3 here is CASSQDSSRGGNQPQHF. The DNA of the CDR3 is TGCGCCAGCAGCCAAGATTCTAGCAGGGGTGGCAATCAGCCCCAGCATTTT.

This clone was observed a single time. The chain has TRBV7-2 and TRBJ1-3; a weak D match, TRBD1 (5 bases). This CDR3 has 16 amino acids. The V and J ends lost 2 bases and 0 bases respectively, with 11 bases between them. Germline V lookup: CDR1 SGHTA, CDR2 FQGNSA. For the CDR3, the DNA is TGTGCCAGCAGCTTACAGGGCTCCCTCTCTGGAAACACCATATATTTT. Protein product: CASSLQGSLSGNTIYF.

The rearrangement joins TRBV2 to TRBJ1-6; 11 nucleotides line up with TRBD1. The length of the CDR3 is 14 residues. CDR1 is SNHLY and CDR2 is FYNNEI in the germline V gene. V trimming: 8 bases; J trimming: 6 bases; junction bases outside the gene matches: 3. CDR3: CASGTGGFNSPLHF. DNA for the CDR3: TGTGCCAGCGGGACAGGGGGGTTTAATTCACCCCTCCACTTT.

The rearrangement uses TRBV19 and TRBJ1-5; no firm D call. This CDR3 comprises 12 residues. CDR1 is LNHDA and CDR2 is SQIVND in the germline V gene (reference sequence). The V gene lost 6 bases and the J gene lost 7 bases, with 10 bases spanning the gap. The CDR3 DNA is TGTGCCAGTAGCGGACTTGAACAGCCCCAGCATTTT. It yields the protein CASSGLEQPQHF. The full variable domain, rest sourced from reference TRBV19 and TRBJ1-5, is DGGITQSPKYLFRKEGQNVTLSCEQNLNHDAMYWYRQDPGQGLRLIYYSQIVNDFQKGDIAEGYSVSREKKESFPLTVTSAQKNPTAFYLCASSGLEQPQHFGDGTRLSIL.

The chain carries TRBV27 and TRBJ1-5; D remains ambiguous. In germline, CDR1 is MNHEY, CDR2 SMNVEV (reference sequence). V was trimmed by 5 bases and J by 2 bases, leaving 13 bases between them. This CDR3 comprises 15 residues. CDR3 in DNA: TGTGCCAGCAGTGTCCGACAAGGAGGCAATCAGCCCCAGCATTTT. It encodes CASSVRQGGNQPQHF.

Here the CDR3 reads CASSPRTGGYYGYTF. The CDR3 bases are TGTGCCAGCAGCCCCCGGACGGGGGGATACTATGGCTACACCTTC. V and J are TRBV5-8 and TRBJ1-2; tentatively, D is TRBD1 (5 bases). The germline V gene encodes CDR1 SGHTS and CDR2 YDEGEE. This CDR3 is 15 amino acids long. V was pared by 4 bases and J by 3 bases, with 16 bases between.

The J gene is TRBJ1-5, the V gene TRBV7-2; D perhaps matches TRBD1 (6 bases). The length of the CDR3 is 15 residues. Germline lookup yields CDR1 SGHTA and CDR2 FQGNSA. V dropped 3 bases and J dropped 0 bases, with 9 bases sitting between them. CDR3 nucleotides: TGTGCCAGCAGCTTGGACAGATATAGCAATCAGCCCCAGCATTTT. Protein: CASSLDRYSNQPQHF.

This clone came up once. The chain combines TRBV5-6 with TRBJ2-3; D not certain. CDR1 and CDR2 from the germline V gene are SGHDT and YYEEEE. The CDR3 runs to 13 residues. The V gene lost 3 bases and the J gene lost 6 bases, with 11 bases spanning the gap. CDR3 sequence (DNA): TGTGCCAGCAGCTATGTCGTAATGGATACGCAGTATTTT. Protein: CASSYVVMDTQYF.

In its sample, this clone was seen a few times. This chain joins TRBV4-1 and TRBJ2-1; a possible D gene is TRBD1 (6 bases). This CDR3 is built from 16 residues. Looked up from germline, CDR1 is MGHRA and CDR2 is YSYEKL. V was pared by 1 base and J by 4 bases, with 14 bases between. The CDR3 sequence: CASSQVLDRRYNEQFF. The CDR3 DNA follows: TGCGCCAGCAGCCAAGTTCTTGACAGGAGATACAATGAGCAGTTCTTC.

With respect to this clone: Relative to the germline gene, one junction end is altered; a read error may explain this. This sequence joins TRBV7-7 and TRBJ2-1, with TRBD2 identical over 9 bases. There are 16 residues in the CDR3. Per germline, CDR1 SSHAT and CDR2 FNYEAQ (reference sequence). The DNA of the CDR3 is TGTGCTAGCAGCTTAGGCGTGGCGGGGGGGATCGATGAGCAGTTCTTC. Translated, it gives CASSLGVAGGIDEQFF.

The chain joins TRBV18 to TRBJ1-1; D is unresolved. The V end lost 0 bases, the J end lost 2 bases, and 10 bases lay between the germline ends. The germline gives CDR1 KGHSH, CDR2 LQKENI. The CDR3 length is 15 residues. The CDR3 here is CASSPPSQSNTEAFF. CDR3 DNA: TGTGCCAGCTCACCACCTTCCCAGAGCAACACTGAAGCTTTCTTT.

This clone came up a few times. The V and J genes are TRBV27 and TRBJ2-5, with D perhaps matching TRBD1 (6 bases). V was shortened by 7 bases and J by 5 bases, with 14 bases between the two germline ends. Germline V gives CDR1 MNHEY, CDR2 SMNVEV (reference sequence). This CDR3 has 13 residues. The CDR3 sequence is CASIGQSGETQYF. DNA for the CDR3: TGTGCCAGCATCGGACAGTCGGGGGAGACCCAGTACTTC.

This clone was found a few times. CDR3 in DNA: TGTGCCAGCAACGATGTTCCACCGGGGACCGGGGAGCTGTTTTTT. Protein product: CASNDVPPGTGELFF. The rearrangement uses TRBV7-2 and TRBJ2-2; possible D gene TRBD2, 5 bases. The CDR3 is 15 amino acids. Germline V CDR1 and CDR2: SGHTA, FQGNSA. The V gene lost 7 bases and the J gene lost 5 bases, with 17 bases spanning the gap.

J is TRBJ2-1 and V is TRBV5-1; the match to TRBD1 covers 8 bases. CDR3 length: 14 amino acids. In germline, CDR1 is SGHRS, CDR2 YFSETQ. The V segment lost 2 bases and the J segment 8 bases; nucleotides outside the gene matches: 6. The CDR3 sequence: CASSFDRGIDEQFF. The CDR3 bases are TGCGCCAGCAGCTTTGACAGGGGTATCGATGAGCAGTTCTTC.